The 5 T cell receptor beta chains in this list originate from one sample, sequenced in a study of early T cells in non-severe SARS-CoV-2 infection (dated by TCRdb to the early 2020s). Library generation was performed with 5' RACE. Sequencing relied on a NextSeq 500. The public reads were run again by TCRdb, first through fastp at Q25 and then through MiXCR, and only productive beta chains were kept. Here each entry gathers all rows of one CDR3 protein and keeps the most common genes and DNA. Within this sample are around 58,000 distinct CDR3 sequences, with about 13% of them counted one time only. The biggest ten clones account for roughly a tenth of the sample. Sequencing was performed on whole blood. Receptors originate from an adult who was a healthcare worker with PCR-confirmed SARS-CoV-2 infection or an uninfected control (not recorded which).

This clonotype appeared a few times. The J gene is TRBJ1-5, the V gene TRBV19, with 8 bases aligning to TRBD1. CDR3 length: 14 residues. The germline gives CDR1 LNHDA, CDR2 SQIVND (reference sequence). Losses at the gene ends were 9 bases for V and 1 base for J; bases not matched to a gene: 5. The CDR3 sequence: CASRGQVSNQPQHF. CDR3 nucleotide sequence: TGTGCCAGCAGGGGACAGGTCAGCAATCAGCCCCAGCATTTT.

This clonotype was detected ten times or more. The genes are TRBV19 and TRBJ2-3; 10 bases fit TRBD2. The CDR3 runs 16 residues. The J segment lost 2 bases and the V segment lost 7 bases, leaving 9 bases of the junction unmatched. CDR1 is LNHDA and CDR2 is SQIVND in the germline V gene (reference sequence). CDR3 protein: CASKNSGRSNTDTQYF. In nucleotides, the CDR3 is TGTGCCAGTAAAAATAGCGGGAGGAGTAACACAGATACGCAGTATTTT.

This clonotype has only a few counts. The chain employs TRBV7-9 and TRBJ1-6; D unresolved. The CDR3 has 14 residues. Trimming cost V 1 base and J 10 bases, with 11 bases left between them. Germline CDR1 SEHNR, CDR2 FQNEAQ (reference sequence). The CDR3 bases are TGTGCCAGCAGCTTAGGCGGCTCAGAGTCACCCCTCCACTTT. Residues: CASSLGGSESPLHF.

The chain carries TRBV3-1 and TRBJ2-7, with TRBD1 identical over 7 bases. The CDR3 is 15 residues long. Germline V gives CDR1 LGHDT, CDR2 YNNKEL (reference sequence). V shed 4 bases, J shed 0 bases, and the junction held 6 bases outside the gene matches. CDR3 sequence reads: CASSPWDSYSYEQYF. The CDR3 nucleotides read TGTGCCAGCAGCCCTTGGGACAGCTACTCCTACGAGCAGTACTTC.

This clonotype occurred a few times. V and J are TRBV6-4 and TRBJ2-1, with a weak D call TRBD2 (6 bases). Trimming took off 8 bases at V and 0 bases at J, with 20 bases between the two ends. The CDR3 totals 17 residues. From germline, CDR1 is MRHNA and CDR2 SNTAGT. This chain's CDR3 is CASWSTRRERSYNEQFF. The CDR3 bases are TGTGCCAGCTGGAGTACAAGGAGGGAGCGCTCCTACAATGAGCAGTTCTTC.